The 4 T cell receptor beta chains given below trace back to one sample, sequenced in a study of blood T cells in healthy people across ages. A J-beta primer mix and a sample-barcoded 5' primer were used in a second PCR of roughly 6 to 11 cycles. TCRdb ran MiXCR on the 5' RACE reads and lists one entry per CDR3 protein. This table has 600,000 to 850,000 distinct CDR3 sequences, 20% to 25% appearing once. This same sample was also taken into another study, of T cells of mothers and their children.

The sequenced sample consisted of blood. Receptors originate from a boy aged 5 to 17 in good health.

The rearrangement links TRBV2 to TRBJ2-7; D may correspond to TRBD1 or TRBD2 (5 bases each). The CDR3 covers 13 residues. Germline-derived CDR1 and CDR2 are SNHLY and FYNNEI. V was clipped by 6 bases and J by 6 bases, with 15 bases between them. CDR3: CASRGVPGSEQYF. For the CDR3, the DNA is TGTGCCAGCAGGGGGGTTCCGGGGAGCGAGCAGTACTTC.

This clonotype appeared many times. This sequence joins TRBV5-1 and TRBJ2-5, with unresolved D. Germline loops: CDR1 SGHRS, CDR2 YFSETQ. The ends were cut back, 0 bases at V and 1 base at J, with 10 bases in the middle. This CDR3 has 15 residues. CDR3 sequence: CASSLEAGAQETQYF. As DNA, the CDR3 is TGCGCCAGCAGCTTGGAGGCAGGAGCCCAAGAGACCCAGTACTTC.

CDR3 residues: CATRGGETDTQYF. CDR3 nucleotides: TGTGCCACCAGAGGGGGTGAAACAGATACGCAGTATTTT. This sequence joins TRBV24-1 and TRBJ2-3, with D possibly matching TRBD1 (6 bases). Trimming took off 7 bases at V and 3 bases at J, with 10 bases between the two ends. In germline, CDR1 is KGHDR, CDR2 SFDVKD. The CDR3 is 13 residues long.

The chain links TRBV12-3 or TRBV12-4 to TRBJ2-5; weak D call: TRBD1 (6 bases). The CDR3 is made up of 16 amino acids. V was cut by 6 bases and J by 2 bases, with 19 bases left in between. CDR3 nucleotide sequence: TGTGCCAGCAGCCCTATGTCGCAGGGGTATCAAGAGACCCAGTACTTC. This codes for CASSPMSQGYQETQYF.